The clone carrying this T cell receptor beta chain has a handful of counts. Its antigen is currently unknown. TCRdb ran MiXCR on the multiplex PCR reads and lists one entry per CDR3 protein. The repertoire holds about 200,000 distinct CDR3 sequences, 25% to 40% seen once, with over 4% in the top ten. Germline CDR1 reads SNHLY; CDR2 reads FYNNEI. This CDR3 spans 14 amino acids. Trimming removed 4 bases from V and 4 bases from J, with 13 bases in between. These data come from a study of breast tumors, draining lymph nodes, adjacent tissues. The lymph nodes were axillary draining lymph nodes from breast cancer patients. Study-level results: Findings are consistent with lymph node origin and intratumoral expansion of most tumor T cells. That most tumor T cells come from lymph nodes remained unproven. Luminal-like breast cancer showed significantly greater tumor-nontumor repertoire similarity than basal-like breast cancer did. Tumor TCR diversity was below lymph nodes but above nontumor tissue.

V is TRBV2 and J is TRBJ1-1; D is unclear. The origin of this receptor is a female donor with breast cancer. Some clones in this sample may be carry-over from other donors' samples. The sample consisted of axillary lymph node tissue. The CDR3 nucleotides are TGTGCCAGCAGTGGCGGAAGCGCCCGCACTGAAGCTTTCTTT. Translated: CASSGGSARTEAFF.